These 3 T cell receptor beta chains were all obtained from the same sample, sequenced in a study of beta chain features in type 1 diabetes. All of the isolated RNA was reverse transcribed, so expressed TCRB transcripts were sequenced. Libraries were prepared by immunoSEQ multiplex PCR; TCRdb keeps only in-frame clonotypes and omits some of them. Here the sample spans roughly 310,000 clones, 9.5% to 12% being singletons. The sequenced sample was naive CD4+ T cells from blood. These receptors were taken from a woman in her twenties or thirties in good health.

The sample holds a few counts of this clone. V gene TRBV7-2 combines with J gene TRBJ2-7, with D possibly TRBD2 on 6 matching bases. The CDR3 is 16 residues long. V lost 1 base and J 1 base, leaving 14 bases between the germline ends. Looked up from germline, CDR1 is SGHTA and CDR2 is FQGNSA. The CDR3, as DNA: TGTGCCAGCAGCTTAGACGGGAGTCTAGGGTCCTACGAGCAGTACTTC. As protein: CASSLDGSLGSYEQYF.

The chain joins TRBV18 to TRBJ2-7; TRBD2 matches 11 bases. This CDR3 is built from 15 residues. The V gene end was trimmed by 3 bases and the J gene end by 2 bases; junction bases not matched to a gene: 3. CDR1 KGHSH and CDR2 LQKENI come from the germline V gene. The CDR3 coding sequence is TGTGCCAGCTCACCGACTAGCGGGGCCACCTACGAGCAGTACTTC. Translated: CASSPTSGATYEQYF.

CDR3 bases: TGTGCCAGTCAGGGTCAGGCAGATACGCAGTATTTT. Translated: CASQGQADTQYF. The chain employs TRBV6-6 and TRBJ2-3; TRBD1 is a possible D gene (5 bases). This CDR3 is built from 12 residues. Germline lookup yields CDR1 MNHNY and CDR2 SVGAGI (reference sequence). Trimming removed 9 bases from V and 4 bases from J, with 11 bases in between.